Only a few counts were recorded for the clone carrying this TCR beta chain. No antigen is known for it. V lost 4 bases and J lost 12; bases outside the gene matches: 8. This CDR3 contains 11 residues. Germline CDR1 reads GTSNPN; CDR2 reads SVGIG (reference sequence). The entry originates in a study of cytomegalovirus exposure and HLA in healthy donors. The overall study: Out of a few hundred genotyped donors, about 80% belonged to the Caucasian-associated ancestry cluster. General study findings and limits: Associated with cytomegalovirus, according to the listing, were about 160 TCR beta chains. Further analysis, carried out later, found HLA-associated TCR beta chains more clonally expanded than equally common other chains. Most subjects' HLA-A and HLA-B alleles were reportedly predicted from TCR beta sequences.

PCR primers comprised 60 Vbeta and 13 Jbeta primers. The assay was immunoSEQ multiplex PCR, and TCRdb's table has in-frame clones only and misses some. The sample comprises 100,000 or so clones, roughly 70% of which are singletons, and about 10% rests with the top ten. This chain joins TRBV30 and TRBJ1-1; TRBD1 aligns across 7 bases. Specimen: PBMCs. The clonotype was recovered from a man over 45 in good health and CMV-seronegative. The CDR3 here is CAWKGAGRTFF. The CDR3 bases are TGTGCCTGGAAGGGGGCAGGGCGGACTTTCTTT.